Following are 17 T cell receptor beta chains from one sample sequenced in a study of control samples from healthy donors and cancer patients. The repertoire was sequenced with immunoSEQ multiplex PCR; TCRdb's copy has only in-frame clones and lacks some. The sample lists over 100,000 clones; 88% were seen once. Sequencing was performed on blood. The receptors shown here come from a man in his forties or fifties in good health.

The rearrangement links TRBV29-1 to TRBJ1-2, with TRBD1 matching 10 bases. The germline V gene has CDR1 SQVTM and CDR2 ANQGSEA. This CDR3 spans 12 amino acids. Trimming at V came to 7 bases and at J to 7 bases, leaving 6 bases not matched to a gene. The CDR3 coding sequence is TGCAGCGCCAATGACAGGGGGCTTGGCTACACCTTC. It is translated as CSANDRGLGYTF.

The rearrangement uses TRBV20-1 and TRBJ1-2, with 7 bases lining up with TRBD1. This CDR3 has 11 residues. V was clipped by 6 bases and J by 10 bases; unmatched bases: 8. The germline CDR1 and CDR2 sequences are DFQATT and SNEGSKA (reference sequence). The CDR3 DNA follows: TGCAGTGCCAATGACAGGGACCTCTACACCTTC. Protein product: CSANDRDLYTF.

This clone was recorded only once. The V gene is TRBV3-1 (or the pseudogene TRBV3-2), the J gene TRBJ1-2, with D maybe TRBD1 (6 bases). Trimming removed 3 bases from V and 8 bases from J, with 13 bases in between. Per the germline V gene, CDR1 is LGHDT and CDR2 is YNNKEL (reference sequence). The CDR3 loop spans 13 amino acids. The CDR3 region has the DNA TGTGCCAGCAGCCACCTAAACAGGGTCGGCTACACCTTC. Translated, it gives CASSHLNRVGYTF.

This chain connects TRBV5-4 to TRBJ2-3, with 9 bases that match TRBD2. The CDR3 spans 15 residues. The J segment lost 4 bases and the V segment lost 2 bases, leaving 5 bases of the junction unmatched. Germline values: CDR1 SGHNT, CDR2 YYREEE (reference sequence). CDR3 residues: CASSFGGGASDTQYF. The CDR3, as DNA: TGTGCCAGCAGCTTTGGCGGGGGGGCCTCAGATACGCAGTATTTT.

In regard to this clone: This sample includes further DNA sequences coding for the same CDR3. This chain links TRBV6-6 with TRBJ1-1; D gene unclear. V was clipped by 8 bases and J by 1 base, with 11 bases between them. Germline CDR1 MNHNY, CDR2 SVGAGI (reference sequence). This CDR3 comprises 13 residues. CDR3 bases: TGTGCCAGCCAGGACGGTCAGAACACTGAAGCTTTCTTT. Translation: CASQDGQNTEAFF.

The chain combines TRBV6-2 or TRBV6-3 with TRBJ1-4; a possible D gene is TRBD1 (6 bases). The CDR3 has 15 residues. Trimming removed 4 bases at V and 14 bases at J, with 23 bases between. Germline CDR1 is MNHEY and CDR2 is SVGEGT. The CDR3 DNA is TGTGCCAGCAGTTCGGCTTTGGGACGGACAGTTCGCCTGTTTTTT. This translates into CASSSALGRTVRLFF.

The rearrangement links TRBV10-1 to TRBJ2-7, with TRBD2 matching over 11 bases. CDR3 size: 17 residues. From germline, CDR1 is WNHNN and CDR2 SYGVQD (reference sequence). Losses at the gene ends were 4 bases for V and 5 bases for J; bases not matched to a gene: 13. The CDR3: CASSGTHLAGGSNEQYF. The CDR3 DNA follows: TGCGCCAGCAGTGGCACCCATCTAGCGGGGGGTTCGAACGAGCAGTACTTC.

The V gene is TRBV28, the J gene TRBJ2-5; possibly TRBD1 for D (5 bases). V was trimmed by 7 bases and J by 4 bases, leaving 7 bases between them. CDR1 and CDR2 (germline): MDHEN, SYDVKM. The CDR3 loop spans 11 amino acids. CDR3 DNA sequence: TGTGCCAGCAAGCAGGGAGAGACCCAGTACTTC. Protein: CASKQGETQYF.

V gene TRBV19 combines with J gene TRBJ2-1; a possible D gene is TRBD1 (6 bases). This CDR3 is built from 15 residues. V lost 3 bases, J lost 6 bases, and 15 bases lay in between. The germline V gene has CDR1 LNHDA and CDR2 SQIVND (reference sequence). Written as DNA, the CDR3 is TGTGCCAGTAGTATGTGGGACATTCGTTTCAATGAGCAGTTCTTC. This codes for CASSMWDIRFNEQFF.

The V and J genes are TRBV29-1 and TRBJ1-5, with 9 bases fitting TRBD1. Germline V gene sequence: CDR1 SQVTM, CDR2 ANQGSEA. This CDR3 region has 16 residues. Trimming cost V 2 bases and J 0 bases; bases outside gene matches: 5. The CDR3, as DNA: TGCAGCGTTGAAAGGGGGACAGGGTATAGCAATCAGCCCCAGCATTTT. Its translation: CSVERGTGYSNQPQHF.

This chain joins TRBV11-3 and TRBJ1-1; perhaps TRBD1 as D (5 bases). CDR1 and CDR2 from the germline V gene are SGHNT and YENEEA. The CDR3 covers 14 residues. Trimming shortened V by 5 bases and J by 4 bases, and 14 bases separated the two germline ends. CDR3: CASSRAGWGTEAFF. The CDR3 nucleotides read TGTGCCAGCAGCCGGGCAGGGTGGGGCACTGAAGCTTTCTTT.

J is TRBJ2-1 and V is TRBV7-7, with 8 bases lining up with TRBD2. V shed 5 bases, J shed 3 bases, and the junction held 12 bases outside the gene matches. This CDR3 is built from 17 residues. CDR1 and CDR2 (germline): SSHAT, FNYEAQ (reference sequence). In nucleotides, the CDR3 is TGTGCCAGCAGCCGGGCCGGGGGGGGGAGTGGCTACAATGAGCAGTTCTTC. Its translation: CASSRAGGGSGYNEQFF.

The chain recombines TRBV4-1 with TRBJ2-3, with 11 bases aligning to TRBD2. The germline gives CDR1 MGHRA, CDR2 YSYEKL. The trim removed 6 bases at V and 5 bases at J, leaving 7 bases unmatched. This CDR3 spans 15 amino acids. CDR3 bases: TGCGCCAGCAGTCTTACTAGCGGGGGAGGAGATACGCAGTATTTT. Its translation is CASSLTSGGGDTQYF.

This chain connects TRBV12-3 or TRBV12-4 to TRBJ1-4; D perhaps matches TRBD1 (6 bases). The V end lost 5 bases, the J end lost 8 bases, and 9 bases lay between the germline ends. CDR3 length equals 12 residues. The CDR3 sequence is CASSTGIEKLFF. CDR3 DNA: TGTGCCAGCAGTACAGGGATAGAAAAACTGTTTTTT.

The DNA of the CDR3 is TGTGCCAGCGCCACGAAGACAGGGGGTGGGAAACTGTTTTTT. Protein sequence: CASATKTGGGKLFF. The chain couples TRBV3-1 (or the pseudogene TRBV3-2) to TRBJ1-4; 9 bases are a match to TRBD1. Germline trimming cut 8 bases from V and 11 bases from J; bases unmatched to any gene: 12. This CDR3 has 14 amino acids. CDR1 and CDR2 (germline): LGHDT, YNNKEL (reference sequence).

As to this clone: The junction differs from germline at one of its ends, possibly a read error. This sequence joins TRBV12-3 or TRBV12-4 and TRBJ2-1, with D possibly TRBD1 on 5 matching bases. The CDR3 sequence is 13 residues long. CDR3 DNA: TGTGCCAGCAGCTTAGGGGTCGACAATGAGCAGTTCTTC. Its translation is CASSLGVDNEQFF.

V is TRBV4-2 and J is TRBJ2-3, with 8 bases lining up with TRBD2. J lost 5 bases, V lost 4 bases, and 14 bases had no gene match. Germline CDR1 and CDR2: LGHNA and YNFKEQ. This CDR3 comprises 17 residues. The CDR3 reads CASSPTRSSGEGDTQYF. The CDR3 DNA is TGTGCCAGCAGCCCGACCCGAAGTAGCGGGGAGGGAGATACGCAGTATTTT.